This T cell receptor beta chain was sequenced for a study of CD8 T cells in ankylosing spondylitis. Findings and caveats of the study: Typical of ankylosing spondylitis blood, it appeared, was a TCR beta motif of fewer than 10 highly homologous variants. Some motif variants were previously reported in reactive arthritis synovial fluid and blood. Researchers reportedly found disease-linked clones significantly enriched in matched ankylosing spondylitis synovial fluid.

MiXCR, applied by TCRdb to the 5' RACE reads, yields one record per CDR3 protein. The sample contains over 450,000 distinct CDR3 sequences, 10% to 15% of which appear only once. This clonotype was detected only a few times. The antigen is undetermined. The CDR3 is 15 residues long. V dropped 2 bases and J dropped 4 bases, with 14 bases sitting between them. The germline V gene encodes CDR1 LGHDT and CDR2 YNNKEL (reference sequence). Sequencing was done on a sample of blood, either unsorted or a sorted T cell fraction (not recorded which). This TCR was recovered from a male donor with ankylosing spondylitis. The gene calls are TRBV3-1 and TRBJ2-5; TRBD2 is a possible D gene (7 bases). The CDR3 DNA is TGTGCCAGCAGCCAAACGAGGGGGGGGAGAGAGACCCAGTACTTC. Amino acid sequence: CASSQTRGGRETQYF.